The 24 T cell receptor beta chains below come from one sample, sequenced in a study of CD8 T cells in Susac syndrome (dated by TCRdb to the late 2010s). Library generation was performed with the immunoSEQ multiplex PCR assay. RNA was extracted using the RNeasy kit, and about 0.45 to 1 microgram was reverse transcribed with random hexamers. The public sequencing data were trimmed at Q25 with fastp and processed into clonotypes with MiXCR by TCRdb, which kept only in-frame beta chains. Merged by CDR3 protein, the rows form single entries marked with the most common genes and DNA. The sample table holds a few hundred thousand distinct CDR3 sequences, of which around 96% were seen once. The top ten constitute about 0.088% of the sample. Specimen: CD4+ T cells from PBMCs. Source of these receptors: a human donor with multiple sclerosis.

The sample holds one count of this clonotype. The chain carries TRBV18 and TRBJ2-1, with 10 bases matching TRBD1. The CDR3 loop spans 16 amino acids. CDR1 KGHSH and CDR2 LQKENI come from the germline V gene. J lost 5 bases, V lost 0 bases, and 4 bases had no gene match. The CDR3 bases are TGTGCCAGCTCACCACCGAGGGGACAGGGGAACAATGAGCAGTTCTTC. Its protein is CASSPPRGQGNNEQFF.

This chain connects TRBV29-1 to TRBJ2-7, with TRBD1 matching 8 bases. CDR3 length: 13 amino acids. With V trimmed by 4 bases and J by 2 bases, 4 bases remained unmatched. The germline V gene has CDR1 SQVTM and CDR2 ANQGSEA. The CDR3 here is CSVVRDRTYEQYF. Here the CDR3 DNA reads TGCAGCGTTGTGCGGGACAGGACCTACGAGCAGTACTTC.

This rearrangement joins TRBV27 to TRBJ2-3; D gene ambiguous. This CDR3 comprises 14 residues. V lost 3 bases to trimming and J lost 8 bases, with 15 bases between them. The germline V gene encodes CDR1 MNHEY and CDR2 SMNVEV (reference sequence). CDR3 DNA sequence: TGTGCCAGCAGTTTTGAGAGCGCGCCTACTACGCAGTATTTT. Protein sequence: CASSFESAPTTQYF.

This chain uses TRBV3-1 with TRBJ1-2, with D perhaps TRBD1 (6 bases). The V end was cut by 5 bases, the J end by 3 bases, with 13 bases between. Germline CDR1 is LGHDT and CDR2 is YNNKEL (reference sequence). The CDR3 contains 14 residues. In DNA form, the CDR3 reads TGTGCCAGCAGCGTCACAGGGACTTACTATGGCTACACCTTC. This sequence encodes CASSVTGTYYGYTF.

The CDR3 is CASSYPKNEQFF. CDR3 nucleotide sequence: TGTGCCAGCAGTTACCCTAAGAATGAGCAGTTCTTC. The V call is TRBV6-2 or TRBV6-3, the J call TRBJ2-1; no clear D gene. The CDR3 loop spans 12 amino acids. Trimming left V 2 bases short and J 7 bases short, with 6 bases between. The germline V gene has CDR1 MNHEY and CDR2 SVGEGT.

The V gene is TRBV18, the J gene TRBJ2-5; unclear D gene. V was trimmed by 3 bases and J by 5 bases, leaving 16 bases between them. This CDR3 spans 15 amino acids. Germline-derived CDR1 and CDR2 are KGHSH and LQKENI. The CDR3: CASSPGDIQSETQYF. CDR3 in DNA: TGTGCCAGCTCACCCGGAGACATACAGAGTGAGACCCAGTACTTC.

CDR3 DNA: TGTGCCAGCAGCTCTTGGGACAGCAATCTATATGGCTACACCTTC. Protein: CASSSWDSNLYGYTF. V is TRBV11-1 and J is TRBJ1-2; TRBD1 agrees at 7 bases. This CDR3 has 15 residues. CDR1 and CDR2 (germline): SGHAT, FQDESV (reference sequence). V was pared by 4 bases and J by 5 bases, with 10 bases of the junction left unmatched. Together with reference TRBV11-1 and TRBJ1-2, the CDR3 gives the full variable domain: EAEVAQSPRYKITEKSQAVAFWCDPISGHATLYWYRQILGQGPELLVQFQDESVVDDSQLPKDRFSAERLKGVDSTLKIQPAELGDSAMYLCASSSWDSNLYGYTFGSGTRLTVV.

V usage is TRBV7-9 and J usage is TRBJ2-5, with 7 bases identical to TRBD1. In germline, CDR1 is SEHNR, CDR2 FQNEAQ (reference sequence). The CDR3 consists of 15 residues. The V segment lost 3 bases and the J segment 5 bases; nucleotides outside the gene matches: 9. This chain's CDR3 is CASSLLQGPGETQYF. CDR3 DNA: TGTGCCAGCAGCTTGTTACAGGGGCCCGGGGAGACCCAGTACTTC.

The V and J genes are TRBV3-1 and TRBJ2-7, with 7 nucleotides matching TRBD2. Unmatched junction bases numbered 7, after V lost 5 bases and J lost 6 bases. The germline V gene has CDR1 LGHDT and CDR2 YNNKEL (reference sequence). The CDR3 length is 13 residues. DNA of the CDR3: TGTGCCAGCAGCTCGAGGACTAGTCGCGAGCAGTACTTC. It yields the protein CASSSRTSREQYF.

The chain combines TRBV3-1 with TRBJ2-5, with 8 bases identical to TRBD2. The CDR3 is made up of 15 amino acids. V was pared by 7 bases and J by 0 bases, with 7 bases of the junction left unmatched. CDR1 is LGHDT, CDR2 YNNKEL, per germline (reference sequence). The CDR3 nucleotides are TGTGCCAGCAAGCTCGGGGGACTAGACCAAGAGACCCAGTACTTC. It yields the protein CASKLGGLDQETQYF.

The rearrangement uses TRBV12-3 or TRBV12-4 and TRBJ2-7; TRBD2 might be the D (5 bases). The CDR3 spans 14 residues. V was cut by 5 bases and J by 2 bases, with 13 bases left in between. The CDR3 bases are TGTGCCAGCAGTGCGCGGACTGGGGCCTACGAGCAGTACTTC. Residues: CASSARTGAYEQYF.

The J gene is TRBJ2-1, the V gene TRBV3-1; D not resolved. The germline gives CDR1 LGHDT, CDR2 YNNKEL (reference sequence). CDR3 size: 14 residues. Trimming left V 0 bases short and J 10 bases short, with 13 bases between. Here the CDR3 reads CASSQEVARSEQFF. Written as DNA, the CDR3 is TGTGCCAGCAGCCAAGAAGTCGCTAGGAGCGAGCAGTTCTTC.

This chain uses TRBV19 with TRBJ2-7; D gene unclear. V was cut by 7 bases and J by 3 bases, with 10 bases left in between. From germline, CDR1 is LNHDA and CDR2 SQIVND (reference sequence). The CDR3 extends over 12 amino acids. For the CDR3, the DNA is TGTGCCAGTACGAGCCAGAGCTACGAGCAGTACTTC. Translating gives CASTSQSYEQYF.

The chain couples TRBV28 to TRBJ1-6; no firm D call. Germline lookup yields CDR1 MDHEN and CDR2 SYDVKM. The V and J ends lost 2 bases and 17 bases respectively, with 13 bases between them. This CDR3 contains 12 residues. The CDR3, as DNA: TGTGCCAGCAGTTTACCACCCAGCGGTATCCACTTT. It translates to CASSLPPSGIHF.

The CDR3 reads CSGQRSSYEQYF. The DNA of the CDR3 is TGCAGTGGACAGAGGAGCTCCTACGAGCAGTACTTC. The chain links TRBV20-1 to TRBJ2-7; tentative D call: TRBD1 (5 bases). Trimming took off 7 bases at V and 0 bases at J, with 10 bases between the two ends. Germline V CDR1 and CDR2: DFQATT, SNEGSKA (reference sequence). This CDR3 comprises 12 residues.

DNA of the CDR3: TGTGCCAGCCAAGAGCGATTGGGCAATCAGCCCCAGCATTTT. Its protein product is CASQERLGNQPQHF. The chain employs TRBV7-2 and TRBJ1-5; D remains unclear. The V and J ends lost 8 bases and 2 bases respectively, with 13 bases between them. Germline lookup yields CDR1 SGHTA and CDR2 FQGNSA. The CDR3 length is 14 residues.

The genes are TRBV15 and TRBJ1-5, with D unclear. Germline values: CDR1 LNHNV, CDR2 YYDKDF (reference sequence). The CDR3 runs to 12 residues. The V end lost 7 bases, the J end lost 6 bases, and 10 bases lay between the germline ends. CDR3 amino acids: CATTNEGQPQHF. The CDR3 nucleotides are TGTGCCACCACAAATGAGGGTCAGCCCCAGCATTTT.

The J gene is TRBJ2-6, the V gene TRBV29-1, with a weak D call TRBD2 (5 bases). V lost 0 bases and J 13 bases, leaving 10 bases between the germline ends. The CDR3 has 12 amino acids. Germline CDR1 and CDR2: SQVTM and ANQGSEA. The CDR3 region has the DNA TGCAGCGTTGAAGAGGGTAGGGAGGTCCTGACTTTC. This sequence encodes CSVEEGREVLTF.

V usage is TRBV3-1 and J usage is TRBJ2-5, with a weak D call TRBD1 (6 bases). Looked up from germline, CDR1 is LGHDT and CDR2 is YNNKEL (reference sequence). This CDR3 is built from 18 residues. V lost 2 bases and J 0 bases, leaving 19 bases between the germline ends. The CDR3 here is CASSQPSVFWTDQETQYF. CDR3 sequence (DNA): TGTGCCAGCAGCCAACCGTCCGTGTTTTGGACAGACCAAGAGACCCAGTACTTC.

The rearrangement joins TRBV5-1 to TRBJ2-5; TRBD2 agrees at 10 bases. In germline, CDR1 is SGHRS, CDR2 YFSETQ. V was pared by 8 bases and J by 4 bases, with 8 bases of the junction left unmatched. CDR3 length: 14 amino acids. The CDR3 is CASKIAGGAETQYF. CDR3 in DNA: TGCGCCAGTAAGATAGCGGGAGGTGCAGAGACCCAGTACTTC.

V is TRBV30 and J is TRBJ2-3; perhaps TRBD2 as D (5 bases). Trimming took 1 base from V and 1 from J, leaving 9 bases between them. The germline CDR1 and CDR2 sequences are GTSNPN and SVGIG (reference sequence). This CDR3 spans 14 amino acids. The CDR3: CAWSGFGGTDTQYF. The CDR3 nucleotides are TGTGCCTGGAGTGGGTTCGGGGGCACAGATACGCAGTATTTT.

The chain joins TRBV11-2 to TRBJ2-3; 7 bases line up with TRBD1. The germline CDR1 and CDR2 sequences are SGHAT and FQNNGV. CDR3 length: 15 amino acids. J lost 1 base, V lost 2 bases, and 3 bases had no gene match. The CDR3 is CASSLSGQGTDTQYF. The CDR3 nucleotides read TGTGCCAGCAGCTTATCAGGACAGGGCACAGATACGCAGTATTTT.

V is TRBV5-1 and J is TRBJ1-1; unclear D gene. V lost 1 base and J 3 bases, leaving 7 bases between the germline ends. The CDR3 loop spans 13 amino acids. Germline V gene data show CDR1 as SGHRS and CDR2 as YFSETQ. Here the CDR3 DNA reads TGCGCCAGCAGCTTGACGAAGTACACTGAAGCTTTCTTT. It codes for CASSLTKYTEAFF.

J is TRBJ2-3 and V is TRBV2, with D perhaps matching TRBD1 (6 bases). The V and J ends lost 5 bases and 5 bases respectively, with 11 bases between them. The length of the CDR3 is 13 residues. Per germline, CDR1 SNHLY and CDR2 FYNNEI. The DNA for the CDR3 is TGTGCCAGCAGTTTAATAGGGGGAGATACGCAGTATTTT. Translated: CASSLIGGDTQYF.